Shown below are 28 T cell receptor beta chains from a single sample sequenced in a study of cytomegalovirus exposure and HLA in healthy donors. Researchers ran the PCR with 60 Vbeta and 13 Jbeta primers. Produced via immunoSEQ multiplex PCR; TCRdb's table is partial and in-frame only. The sample lists roughly 98,000 clones, around 80% seen once, with more than 1.4% in the top ten. The sequencing input was PBMCs. The receptor set was obtained from a man aged 35-49 years in good health and CMV-seronegative.

This clone was seen once. The chain carries TRBV27 and TRBJ1-1, with unresolved D. The CDR3 totals 11 residues. Trimming removed 8 bases at V and 7 bases at J, with 11 bases between. Germline CDR1 reads MNHEY; CDR2 reads SMNVEV (reference sequence). The CDR3 DNA reads as TGTGCCAGCTTTTCCCCAGGTGAAGCTTTCTTT. Its protein product is CASFSPGEAFF.

The chain couples TRBV2 to TRBJ2-5; D is possibly TRBD1 (5 bases). The germline V gene encodes CDR1 SNHLY and CDR2 FYNNEI. Trimming left V 3 bases short and J 5 bases short, with 19 bases between. CDR3 length equals 16 residues. DNA of the CDR3: TGTGCCAGCAGTGAGAGTAGCCAGGGCGGTTTGGAGACCCAGTACTTC. Amino acids: CASSESSQGGLETQYF.

This clone was observed once. The gene calls are TRBV5-4 and TRBJ1-2; D is uncertain. CDR3 length: 13 residues. Deletions cut 4 bases from V and 0 bases from J, with 7 bases between. The germline CDR1 and CDR2 sequences are SGHNT and YYREEE (reference sequence). CDR3 coding DNA: TGTGCCAGCAGCCCTGCGCCTAACTATGGCTACACCTTC. The encoded protein is CASSPAPNYGYTF.

This chain joins TRBV5-5 and TRBJ1-5; perhaps TRBD1 as D (6 bases). The V gene lost 1 base and the J gene lost 7 bases, with 9 bases spanning the gap. The V gene's germline CDR1 is SGHKS and CDR2 YYEKEE (reference sequence). The CDR3 length is 13 residues. The CDR3 is CASSLTGQQPQHF. The CDR3 coding sequence is TGTGCCAGCAGCTTGACAGGGCAACAGCCCCAGCATTTT.

J is TRBJ2-7 and V is TRBV5-8; TRBD1 matches at 8 bases. The V and J ends lost 0 bases and 6 bases, in that order; junction bases with no gene match: 2. This CDR3 comprises 13 residues. Germline loops: CDR1 SGHTS, CDR2 YDEGEE. CDR3 nucleotide sequence: TGTGCCAGCAGCTTGGGACAGGGGATCGAGCAGTACTTC. Residues: CASSLGQGIEQYF.

The rearrangement links TRBV7-6 to TRBJ2-3, with D unresolved. Germline V gene sequence: CDR1 SGHVS, CDR2 FNYEAQ. The V end lost 1 base, the J end lost 3 bases, and 5 bases lay between the germline ends. This CDR3 has 13 amino acids. The CDR3 coding sequence is TGTGCCAGCAGCTTAGGAGAAACAGATACGCAGTATTTT. Translating it yields CASSLGETDTQYF.

The chain combines TRBV19 with TRBJ1-2; D remains ambiguous. V shed 7 bases and J shed 2 bases, with 17 bases lying between them. This CDR3 region has 15 residues. CDR1 is LNHDA, CDR2 SQIVND, per germline (reference sequence). Written as DNA, the CDR3 is TGTGCCAGTACCATCGGAGGGCTGATCAACTATGGCTACACCTTC. This codes for CASTIGGLINYGYTF.

The V gene is TRBV15, the J gene TRBJ2-7; 10 bases line up with TRBD1. The germline V gene encodes CDR1 LNHNV and CDR2 YYDKDF (reference sequence). V shed 0 bases, J shed 3 bases, and the junction held 5 bases outside the gene matches. The CDR3 consists of 16 residues. CDR3 amino acids: CATSRDRDRGNYEQYF. DNA for the CDR3: TGTGCCACCAGCAGAGATAGGGACAGGGGCAACTACGAGCAGTACTTC.

The chain has TRBV10-2 and TRBJ1-4, with D possibly matching TRBD1 (6 bases). Germline V CDR1 and CDR2: WSHSY, SAAADI. Trimming took off 4 bases at V and 8 bases at J, with 11 bases between the two ends. The CDR3 consists of 13 residues. CDR3 DNA: TGCGCCAGCAGTGTAAGGGGGAAGGAAAAACTGTTTTTT. This encodes CASSVRGKEKLFF.

In this sample, this clone turned up once. The chain joins TRBV5-5 to TRBJ1-2; D call uncertain. Looked up from germline, CDR1 is SGHKS and CDR2 is YYEKEE (reference sequence). The CDR3 is 14 amino acids. Trimming left V 0 bases short and J 0 bases short, with 6 bases between. CDR3 in DNA: TGTGCCAGCAGCTTGGTACAGACTAACTATGGCTACACCTTC. Its translation: CASSLVQTNYGYTF.

This clone was picked up one time. This chain uses TRBV5-4 with TRBJ1-2; D remains unclear. Per the germline V gene, CDR1 is SGHNT and CDR2 is YYREEE (reference sequence). Trimming shortened V by 6 bases and J by 2 bases, and 5 bases separated the two germline ends. The CDR3 consists of 11 residues. CDR3 nucleotides: TGTGCCAGCAACTCAAACTATGGCTACACCTTC. It codes for CASNSNYGYTF.

This clone was detected only once. The V gene is TRBV18, the J gene TRBJ1-2; TRBD1 is a possible D gene (6 bases). The V gene's germline CDR1 is KGHSH and CDR2 LQKENI. V was clipped by 4 bases and J by 6 bases, with 18 bases between them. This CDR3 region has 15 residues. CDR3 in DNA: TGTGCCAGCTCACGGGGGACAAGCAGCCATAATGGCTACACCTTC. This gives the protein CASSRGTSSHNGYTF.

The chain recombines TRBV19 with TRBJ1-5; the match to TRBD1 covers 11 bases. Germline trimming cut 5 bases from V and 3 bases from J; bases unmatched to any gene: 6. The germline V gene has CDR1 LNHDA and CDR2 SQIVND (reference sequence). There are 16 residues in the CDR3. CDR3 residues: CASSSGQGGYNQPQHF. The CDR3, as DNA: TGTGCCAGTAGTTCGGGACAGGGGGGCTACAATCAGCCCCAGCATTTT.

The genes are TRBV19 and TRBJ1-5; maybe TRBD1 (5 bases). Germline CDR1 reads LNHDA; CDR2 reads SQIVND (reference sequence). V gave up 3 bases and J gave up 7 bases, with 13 bases separating them. This CDR3 comprises 14 residues. CDR3 region: CASSMRSGKQPQHF. As DNA, the CDR3 is TGTGCCAGTAGTATGCGGTCAGGGAAGCAGCCCCAGCATTTT.

The chain employs TRBV7-2 and TRBJ2-1; 9 nucleotides line up with TRBD2. Trimming cost V 0 bases and J 7 bases; bases outside gene matches: 4. The germline gives CDR1 SGHTA, CDR2 FQGNSA. CDR3 length equals 15 residues. The chain's CDR3 is CASSLAGSGGNEQFF. The CDR3 DNA reads TGTGCCAGCAGCTTAGCGGGGAGCGGGGGGAATGAGCAGTTCTTC.

CDR3 in DNA: TGTGCCAGCAGCTCTTCAGGGGGGCGGAGGAACACTGAAGCTTTCTTT. Its translation: CASSSSGGRRNTEAFF. The chain is built from TRBV5-6 and TRBJ1-1; 7 bases fit TRBD1. The CDR3 covers 16 residues. Losses at the gene ends were 3 bases for V and 1 base for J; bases not matched to a gene: 9. The germline gives CDR1 SGHDT, CDR2 YYEEEE. The full variable domain, its missing parts supplied by reference TRBV5-6 and TRBJ1-1, is DAGVTQSPTHLIKTRGQQVTLRCSPKSGHDTVSWYQQALGQGPQFIFQYYEEEERQRGNFPDRFSGHQFPNYSSELNVNALLLGDSALYLCASSSSGGRRNTEAFFGQGTRLTVV.

The CDR3 spells CASSKTLAGGVNEQFF. DNA of the CDR3: TGTGCCAGCAGCAAGACCTTAGCGGGGGGGGTCAATGAGCAGTTCTTC. The chain links TRBV11-2 to TRBJ2-1, with 11 nucleotides matching TRBD2. Trimming removed 5 bases from V and 6 bases from J; junction bases left unmatched: 9. This CDR3 has 16 residues. Germline V gene data show CDR1 as SGHAT and CDR2 as FQNNGV.

The chain employs TRBV5-1 and TRBJ1-6, with 12 bases matching TRBD1. The CDR3 covers 18 residues. V was clipped by 3 bases and J by 4 bases; unmatched bases: 8. Germline V CDR1 and CDR2: SGHRS, YFSETQ. CDR3 loop: CASSSYRDRGQYNSPLHF. CDR3 in DNA: TGCGCCAGCAGCTCGTACCGGGACAGGGGGCAGTATAATTCACCCCTCCACTTT.

This sequence joins TRBV13 and TRBJ2-7; tentatively, D is TRBD1 (6 bases). Germline V lookup: CDR1 PRHDT, CDR2 FYEKMQ (reference sequence). V lost 0 bases and J 2 bases, leaving 8 bases between the germline ends. The CDR3 sequence is 14 residues long. CDR3 loop: CASSLGQGPYEQYF. CDR3 sequence (DNA): TGTGCCAGCAGCTTAGGACAGGGCCCCTACGAGCAGTACTTC.

V and J are TRBV25-1 and TRBJ1-2; tentative D call: TRBD1 (6 bases). V lost 3 bases and J lost 10, with 18 bases in between. The CDR3 runs 14 residues. Germline V gene sequence: CDR1 MGHDK, CDR2 SYGVNS. The CDR3 DNA sequence: TGTGCCAGCAGTGATCCCGGCCAGGGGTGCCTCTACACCTTC. Its translation is CASSDPGQGCLYTF.

This chain joins TRBV11-1 and TRBJ2-6, with a weak D call TRBD1 (6 bases). V was trimmed by 6 bases and J by 0 bases, leaving 15 bases between them. Germline V gene lookup returns CDR1 SGHAT and CDR2 FQDESV (reference sequence). The CDR3 is 17 amino acids. The CDR3 region has the DNA TGTGCCAGCAGTTTAAATTCAGGGGCCTCTGGGGCCAACGTCCTGACTTTC. It encodes CASSLNSGASGANVLTF.

The chain combines TRBV5-1 with TRBJ2-7; the D gene is possibly TRBD1 (5 bases). CDR1 and CDR2 (germline): SGHRS, YFSETQ. The CDR3 contains 14 residues. Between the trimmed V and J ends, which lost 0 bases and 5 bases, there was a span of 12 bases. Written as DNA, the CDR3 is TGCGCCAGCAGCTTGGGGCCAGGGTCCCACGAGCAGTACTTC. Translation: CASSLGPGSHEQYF.

The gene calls are TRBV6-1 and TRBJ2-5; tentative D call: TRBD2 (5 bases). The germline V and J ends were trimmed by 4 bases and 2 bases, with 14 bases remaining between them. This CDR3 contains 15 residues. CDR1 is MNHNS, CDR2 SASEGT, per germline. Here the CDR3 reads CASSVLDGEQETQYF. The CDR3 bases are TGTGCCAGCAGTGTTTTGGACGGGGAACAAGAGACCCAGTACTTC.

This clone was seen a handful of times. The J gene is TRBJ1-4, the V gene TRBV25-1, with D unclear. This CDR3 is 16 amino acids long. V lost 0 bases to trimming and J lost 7 bases, with 15 bases between them. Germline values: CDR1 MGHDK, CDR2 SYGVNS. The CDR3 coding sequence is TGTGCCAGCAGTGAATATCCCCCCTTAGTCGGTGAAAAACTGTTTTTT. As protein: CASSEYPPLVGEKLFF.

J is TRBJ2-3 and V is TRBV5-4; TRBD1 matches at 7 bases. V trimming: 5 bases; J trimming: 0 bases; junction bases outside the gene matches: 6. In germline, CDR1 is SGHNT, CDR2 YYREEE (reference sequence). This CDR3 is 15 amino acids long. CDR3 nucleotide sequence: TGTGCCAGCAGTCCGGGGACAGCGAGCACAGATACGCAGTATTTT. The encoded protein is CASSPGTASTDTQYF. Full variable domain (missing parts from reference TRBV5-4 and TRBJ2-3): ETGVTQSPTHLIKTRGQQVTLRCSSQSGHNTVSWYQQALGQGPQFIFQYYREEENGRGNFPPRFSGLQFPNYSSELNVNALELDDSALYLCASSPGTASTDTQYFGPGTRLTVL.

The rearrangement links TRBV27 to TRBJ1-5, with D possibly matching TRBD1 (6 bases). CDR3 length: 16 amino acids. Germline CDR1 MNHEY, CDR2 SMNVEV (reference sequence). V was shortened by 6 bases and J by 5 bases, with 20 bases between the two germline ends. DNA for the CDR3: TGTGCCAGCAGAAACCTCAAGGGGGGGGCTGATCAGCCCCAGCATTTT. Translating gives CASRNLKGGADQPQHF.

This clone was counted a few times. The gene calls are TRBV27 and TRBJ1-2; D is possibly TRBD1 (6 bases). This CDR3 region has 12 residues. Per germline, CDR1 MNHEY and CDR2 SMNVEV (reference sequence). V was shortened by 6 bases and J by 6 bases, with 11 bases between the two germline ends. The CDR3, as DNA: TGTGCCAGCAGCATCGCAGGGGATGGCTACACCTTC. Translation: CASSIAGDGYTF.

V and J are TRBV6-1 and TRBJ2-5, with D possibly matching TRBD2 (6 bases). The J call is doubtful: the DNA matches TRBJ2-7 better. CDR1 and CDR2 from the germline V gene are MNHNS and SASEGT. CDR3 length: 14 amino acids. CDR3: CASSAPGSSYEQYF. DNA of the CDR3: TGTGCCAGCAGCGCCCCCGGGAGCTCCTACGAGCAGTACTTC.